This T cell receptor beta chain was sequenced during a study of blood T cell repertoires in COVID-19. This clone came up once. With 4 bases removed from V and 6 bases from J, the gap between germline ends came to 18 bases. The CDR3 consists of 16 residues. CDR1 is KGHDR and CDR2 is SFDVKD in the germline V gene. The authors' processing: Nucleated cell counts were estimated from reference gene primer amplification. The method was immunoSEQ multiplex PCR; TCRdb's version includes in-frame clones alone and lacks a portion of them. The V and J calls and the clone size are those of that table, but D and trimming were determined from the DNA. The data contain about 340,000 clones, 87% of them singletons.

The TCR comes from a woman aged 50 to 65 with COVID-19, enrolled during active disease. The sequencing sample was made of peripheral blood. V gene TRBV24-1 combines with J gene TRBJ2-1; maybe TRBD2 (5 bases). CDR3 amino acids: CATSDAGSPRANEQFF. The DNA for the CDR3 is TGTGCCACCAGTGACGCCGGGTCCCCGAGGGCCAATGAGCAGTTCTTC.